Sequencing of this T cell receptor (beta chain) was carried out in a study of blood T cell repertoires in COVID-19. V was cut by 4 bases and J by 4 bases, with 15 bases left in between. This CDR3 is 15 amino acids long. CDR1 and CDR2 (germline): KGHDR, SFDVKD. This clone was recorded once. Profiled with immunoSEQ multiplex PCR; TCRdb holds only in-frame clones, not every one. The sample lists tens of thousands of clones; approximately 91% were seen once. The V gene is TRBV24-1, the J gene TRBJ2-5, with TRBD2 as a possible D gene (6 bases). This TCR was recovered from a man in his 60s with active or convalescent COVID-19. Sequenced material: peripheral blood. The CDR3, as DNA: TGTGCCACCAGTGACCCGGGACTCAACGGAGAGACCCAGTACTTC. Translating it yields CATSDPGLNGETQYF.